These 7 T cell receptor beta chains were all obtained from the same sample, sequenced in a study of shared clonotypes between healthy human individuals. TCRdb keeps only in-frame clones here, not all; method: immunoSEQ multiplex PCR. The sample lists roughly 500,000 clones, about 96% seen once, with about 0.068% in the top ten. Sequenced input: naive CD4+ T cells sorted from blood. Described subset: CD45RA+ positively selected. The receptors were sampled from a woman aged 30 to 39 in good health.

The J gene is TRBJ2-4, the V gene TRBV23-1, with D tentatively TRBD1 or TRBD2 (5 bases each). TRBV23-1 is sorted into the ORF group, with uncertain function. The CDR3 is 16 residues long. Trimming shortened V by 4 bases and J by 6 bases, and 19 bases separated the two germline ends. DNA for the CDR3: TGCGCCAGCAGTCTACATGGGACGGGGTTGGGAAACATTCAGTACTTC. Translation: CASSLHGTGLGNIQYF.

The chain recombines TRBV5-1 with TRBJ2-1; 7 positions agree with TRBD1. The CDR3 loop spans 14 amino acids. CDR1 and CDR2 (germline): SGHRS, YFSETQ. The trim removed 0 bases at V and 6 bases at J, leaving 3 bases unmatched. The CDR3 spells CASSLGQGINEQFF. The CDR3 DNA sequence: TGCGCCAGCAGCTTGGGACAGGGTATCAATGAGCAGTTCTTC.

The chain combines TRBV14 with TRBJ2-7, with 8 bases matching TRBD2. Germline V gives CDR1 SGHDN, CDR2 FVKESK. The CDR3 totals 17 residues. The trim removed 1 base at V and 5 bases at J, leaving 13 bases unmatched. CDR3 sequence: CASSQVRDGRAGDEQYF. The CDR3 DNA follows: TGTGCCAGCAGCCAAGTACGAGACGGGAGGGCCGGGGACGAGCAGTACTTC.

For the CDR3, the DNA is TGTGCCAACCAACGGGATTTGAACACTGAAGCTTTCTTT. Its protein product is CANQRDLNTEAFF. This chain connects TRBV10-3 to TRBJ1-1; D uncertain. V gave up 10 bases and J gave up 0 bases, with 12 bases separating them. There are 13 residues in the CDR3. Germline-derived CDR1 and CDR2 are ENHRY and SYGVKD.

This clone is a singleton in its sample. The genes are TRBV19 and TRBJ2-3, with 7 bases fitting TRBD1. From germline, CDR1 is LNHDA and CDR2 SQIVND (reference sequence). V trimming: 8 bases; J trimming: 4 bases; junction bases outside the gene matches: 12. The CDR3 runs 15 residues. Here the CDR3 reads CASPGQKNCADTQYF. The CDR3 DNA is TGTGCCAGTCCGGGACAGAAAAATTGTGCAGATACGCAGTATTTT.

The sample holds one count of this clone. CDR3 region: CASSVASVLQGYNEQFF. CDR3 sequence (DNA): TGTGCCAGCAGCGTAGCTTCGGTCCTTCAGGGATACAATGAGCAGTTCTTC. The chain couples TRBV9 to TRBJ2-1, with D possibly being TRBD1 (5 bases). Germline-derived CDR1 and CDR2 are SGDLS and YYNGEE. V dropped 0 bases and J dropped 4 bases, with 17 bases sitting between them. The CDR3 contains 17 residues.

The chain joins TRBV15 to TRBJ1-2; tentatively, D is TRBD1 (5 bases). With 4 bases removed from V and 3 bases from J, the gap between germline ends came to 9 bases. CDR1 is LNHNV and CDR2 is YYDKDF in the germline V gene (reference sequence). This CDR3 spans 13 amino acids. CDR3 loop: CATSMTEDYGYTF. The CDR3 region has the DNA TGTGCCACCAGCATGACAGAGGACTATGGCTACACCTTC.